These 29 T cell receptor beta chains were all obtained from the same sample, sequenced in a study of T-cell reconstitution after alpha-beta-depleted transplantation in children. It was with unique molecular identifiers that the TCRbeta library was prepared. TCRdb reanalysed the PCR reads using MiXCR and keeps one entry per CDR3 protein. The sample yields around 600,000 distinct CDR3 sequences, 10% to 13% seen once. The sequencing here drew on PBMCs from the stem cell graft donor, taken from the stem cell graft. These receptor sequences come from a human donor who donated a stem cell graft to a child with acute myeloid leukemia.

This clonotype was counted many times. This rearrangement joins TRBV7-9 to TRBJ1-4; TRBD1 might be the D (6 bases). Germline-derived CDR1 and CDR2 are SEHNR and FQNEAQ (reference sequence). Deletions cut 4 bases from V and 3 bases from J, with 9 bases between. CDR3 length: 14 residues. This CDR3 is CASSWDNSNEKLFF. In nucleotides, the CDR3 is TGTGCCAGCAGCTGGGACAATTCTAATGAAAAACTGTTTTTT. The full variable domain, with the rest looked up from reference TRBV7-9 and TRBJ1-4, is DTGVSQNPRHKITKRGQNVTFRCDPISEHNRLYWYRQTLGQGPEFLTYFQNEAQLEKSRLLSDRFSAERPKGSFSTLEIQRTEQGDSAMYLCASSWDNSNEKLFFGSGTQLSVL.

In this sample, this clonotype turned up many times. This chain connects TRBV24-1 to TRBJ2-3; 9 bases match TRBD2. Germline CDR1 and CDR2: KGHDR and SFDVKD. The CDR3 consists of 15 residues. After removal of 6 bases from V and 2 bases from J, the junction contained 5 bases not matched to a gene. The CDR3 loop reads CATSNSGGPTDTQYF. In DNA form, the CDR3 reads TGTGCCACCAGTAATAGCGGGGGACCCACAGATACGCAGTATTTT.

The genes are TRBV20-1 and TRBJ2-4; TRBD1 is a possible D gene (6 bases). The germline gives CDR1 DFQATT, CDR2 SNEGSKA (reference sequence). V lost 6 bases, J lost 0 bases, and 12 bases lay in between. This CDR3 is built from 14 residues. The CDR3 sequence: CSARTELAKNIQYF. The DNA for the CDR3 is TGCAGTGCCCGGACAGAGTTAGCCAAAAACATTCAGTACTTC.

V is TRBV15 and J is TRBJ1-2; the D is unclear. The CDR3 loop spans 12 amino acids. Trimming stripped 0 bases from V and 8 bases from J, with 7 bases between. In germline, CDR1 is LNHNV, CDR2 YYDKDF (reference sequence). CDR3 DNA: TGTGCCACCAGCAGAGACCAGCGAGGCTACACCTTC. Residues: CATSRDQRGYTF.

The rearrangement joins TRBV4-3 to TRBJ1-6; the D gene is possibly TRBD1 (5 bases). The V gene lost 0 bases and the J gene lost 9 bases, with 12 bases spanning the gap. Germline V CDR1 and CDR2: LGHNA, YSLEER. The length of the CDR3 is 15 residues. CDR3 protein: CASSQEGPRGSPLHF. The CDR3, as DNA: TGCGCCAGCAGCCAAGAGGGGCCAAGGGGTTCACCCCTCCACTTT.

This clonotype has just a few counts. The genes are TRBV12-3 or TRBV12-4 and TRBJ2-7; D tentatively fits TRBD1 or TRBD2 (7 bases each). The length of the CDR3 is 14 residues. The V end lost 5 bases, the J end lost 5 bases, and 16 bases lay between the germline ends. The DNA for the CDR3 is TGTGCCAGCAGTCCCCAGGGGGGGGGCGACGAGCAGTACTTC. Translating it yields CASSPQGGGDEQYF.

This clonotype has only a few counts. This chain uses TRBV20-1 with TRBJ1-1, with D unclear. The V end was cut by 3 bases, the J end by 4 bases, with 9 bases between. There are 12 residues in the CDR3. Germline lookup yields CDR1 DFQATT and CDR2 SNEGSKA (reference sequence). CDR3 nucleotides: TGCAGTGCTAGTTTACGGGCCACTGAAGCTTTCTTT. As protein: CSASLRATEAFF.

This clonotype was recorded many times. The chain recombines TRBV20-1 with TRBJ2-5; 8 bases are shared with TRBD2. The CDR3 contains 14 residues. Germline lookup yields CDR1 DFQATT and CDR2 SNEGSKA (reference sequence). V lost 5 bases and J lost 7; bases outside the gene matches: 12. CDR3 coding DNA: TGCAGTGCTGACGATAGCGGGAATCATGGGACCCAGTACTTC. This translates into CSADDSGNHGTQYF.

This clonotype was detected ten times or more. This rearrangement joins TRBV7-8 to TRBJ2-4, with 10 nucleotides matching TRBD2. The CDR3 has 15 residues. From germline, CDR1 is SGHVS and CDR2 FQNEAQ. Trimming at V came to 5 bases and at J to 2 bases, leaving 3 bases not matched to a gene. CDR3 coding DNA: TGTGCCAGCAGCCCAGCGGGAGGGACCAAAAACATTCAGTACTTC. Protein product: CASSPAGGTKNIQYF.

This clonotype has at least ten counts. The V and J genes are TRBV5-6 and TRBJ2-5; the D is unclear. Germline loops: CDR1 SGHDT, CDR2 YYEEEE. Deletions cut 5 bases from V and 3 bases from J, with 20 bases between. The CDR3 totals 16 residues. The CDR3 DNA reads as TGTGCCAGCAGGACGTGGGGAAGCCCTGGGAAAGAGACCCAGTACTTC. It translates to CASRTWGSPGKETQYF.

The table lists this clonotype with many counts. The CDR3 is CASSYSSWTSYNEQFF. CDR3 DNA: TGTGCCAGCAGTTACTCTTCCTGGACCTCCTACAATGAGCAGTTCTTC. The chain recombines TRBV6-5 with TRBJ2-1, with D unresolved. Trimming removed 0 bases from V and 0 bases from J, with 9 bases in between. CDR3 size: 16 residues. CDR1 and CDR2 (germline): MNHEY, SVGAGI.

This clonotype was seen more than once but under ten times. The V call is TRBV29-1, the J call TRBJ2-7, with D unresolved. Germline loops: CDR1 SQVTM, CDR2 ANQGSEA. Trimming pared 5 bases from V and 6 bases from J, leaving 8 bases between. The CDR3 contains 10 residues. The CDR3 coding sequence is TGCAGCGTTAAAGTTGCCGAGCAGTACTTC. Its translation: CSVKVAEQYF.

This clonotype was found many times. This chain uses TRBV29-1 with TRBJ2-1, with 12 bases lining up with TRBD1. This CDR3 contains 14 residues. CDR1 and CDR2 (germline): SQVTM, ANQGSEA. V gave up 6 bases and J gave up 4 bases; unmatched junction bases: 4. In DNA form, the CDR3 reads TGCAGCGTGGGGGACAGGGGGCGATACAATGAGCAGTTCTTC. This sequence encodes CSVGDRGRYNEQFF.

CDR3 bases: TGTGCCAGCAGTGTGGACAGGGGGCTAGAGACCCAGTACTTC. Amino acids: CASSVDRGLETQYF. The genes are TRBV12-3 or TRBV12-4 and TRBJ2-5; 11 nucleotides align to TRBD1. J gave up 4 bases and V 5 bases, and 3 bases lay outside the gene matches. The CDR3 totals 14 residues.

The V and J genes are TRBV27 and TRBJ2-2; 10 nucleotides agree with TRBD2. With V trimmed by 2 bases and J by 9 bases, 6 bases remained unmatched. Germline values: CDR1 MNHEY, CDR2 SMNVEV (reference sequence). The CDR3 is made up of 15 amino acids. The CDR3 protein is CASSLITSGDRELFF. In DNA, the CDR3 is TGTGCCAGCAGTTTAATTACTAGCGGGGACCGGGAGCTGTTTTTT.

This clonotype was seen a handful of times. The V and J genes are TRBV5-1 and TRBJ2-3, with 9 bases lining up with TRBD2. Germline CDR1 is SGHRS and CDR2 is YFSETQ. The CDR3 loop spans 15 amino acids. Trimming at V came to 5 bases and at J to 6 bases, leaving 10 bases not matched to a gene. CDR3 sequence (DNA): TGCGCCAGCAGGAGATCCGCTAGCGGGACGGATACGCAGTATTTT. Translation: CASRRSASGTDTQYF.

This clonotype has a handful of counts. CDR3: CASSRLSSTGELFF. The CDR3 DNA sequence: TGTGCCAGCAGCAGGCTGAGTAGCACCGGGGAGCTGTTTTTT. V gene TRBV6-2 or TRBV6-3 combines with J gene TRBJ2-2; D not resolved. Germline V lookup: CDR1 MNHEY, CDR2 SVGEGT. The CDR3 covers 14 residues. V was shortened by 6 bases and J by 4 bases, with 12 bases between the two germline ends.

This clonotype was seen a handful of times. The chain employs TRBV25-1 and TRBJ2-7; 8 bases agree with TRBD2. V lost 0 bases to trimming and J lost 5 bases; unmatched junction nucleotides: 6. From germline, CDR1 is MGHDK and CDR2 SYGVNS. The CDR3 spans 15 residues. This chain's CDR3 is CASSEYGGGTHEQYF. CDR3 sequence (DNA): TGTGCCAGCAGTGAATATGGCGGGGGGACCCACGAGCAGTACTTC.

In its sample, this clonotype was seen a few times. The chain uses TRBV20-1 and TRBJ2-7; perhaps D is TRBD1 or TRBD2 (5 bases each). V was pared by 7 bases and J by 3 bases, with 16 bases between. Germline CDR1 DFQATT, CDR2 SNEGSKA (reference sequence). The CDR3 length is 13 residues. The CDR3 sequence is CSDQGVGGYEQYF. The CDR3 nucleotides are TGCAGTGACCAGGGTGTTGGGGGCTACGAGCAGTACTTC.

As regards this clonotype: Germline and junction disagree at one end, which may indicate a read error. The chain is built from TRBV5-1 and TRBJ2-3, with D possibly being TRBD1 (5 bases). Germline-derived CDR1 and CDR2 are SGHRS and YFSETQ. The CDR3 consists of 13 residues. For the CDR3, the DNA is TGCGCCAGCAGCTATCAGGGTCCAGATGCGCAGTATTTT. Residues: CASSYQGPDAQYF. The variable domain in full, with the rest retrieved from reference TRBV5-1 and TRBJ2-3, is KAGVTQTPRYLIKTRGQQVTLSCSPISGHRSVSWYQQTPGQGLQFLFEYFSETQRNKGNFPGRFSGRQFSNSRSEMNVSTLELGDSALYLCASSYQGPDAQYFGPGTRLTVL.

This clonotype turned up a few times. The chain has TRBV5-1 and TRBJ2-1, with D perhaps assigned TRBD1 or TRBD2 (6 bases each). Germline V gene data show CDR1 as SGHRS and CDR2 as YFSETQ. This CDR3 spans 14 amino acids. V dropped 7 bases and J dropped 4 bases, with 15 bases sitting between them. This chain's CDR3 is CASYEGGQYNEQFF. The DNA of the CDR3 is TGCGCCAGCTACGAGGGGGGCCAATACAATGAGCAGTTCTTC.

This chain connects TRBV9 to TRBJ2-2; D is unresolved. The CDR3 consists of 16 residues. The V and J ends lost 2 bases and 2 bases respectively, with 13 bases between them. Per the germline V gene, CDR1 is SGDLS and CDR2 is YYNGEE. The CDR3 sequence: CASSVSGARNTGELFF. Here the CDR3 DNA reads TGTGCCAGCAGCGTGTCTGGCGCAAGAAACACCGGGGAGCTGTTTTTT.

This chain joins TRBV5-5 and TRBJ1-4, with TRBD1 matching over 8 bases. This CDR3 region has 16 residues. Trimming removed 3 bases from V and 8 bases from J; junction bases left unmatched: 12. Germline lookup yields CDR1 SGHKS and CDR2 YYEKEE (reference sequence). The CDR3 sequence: CASSSTLTGVGEKLFF. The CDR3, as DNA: TGTGCCAGCAGCTCGACTCTGACAGGGGTAGGAGAAAAACTGTTTTTT.

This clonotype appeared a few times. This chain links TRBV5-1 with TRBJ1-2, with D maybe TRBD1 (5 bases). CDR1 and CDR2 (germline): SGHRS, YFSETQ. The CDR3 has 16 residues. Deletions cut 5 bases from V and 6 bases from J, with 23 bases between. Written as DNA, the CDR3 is TGCGCCAGCAGTTCGGACCAGGGAACCTCAGGTCATGGCTACACCTTC. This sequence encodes CASSSDQGTSGHGYTF.

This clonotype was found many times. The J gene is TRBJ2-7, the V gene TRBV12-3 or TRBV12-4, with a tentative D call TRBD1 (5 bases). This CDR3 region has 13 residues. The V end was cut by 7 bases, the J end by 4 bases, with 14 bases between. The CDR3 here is CASTSYDRYEQYF. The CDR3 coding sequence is TGTGCCAGCACCTCTTACGACAGATACGAGCAGTACTTC.

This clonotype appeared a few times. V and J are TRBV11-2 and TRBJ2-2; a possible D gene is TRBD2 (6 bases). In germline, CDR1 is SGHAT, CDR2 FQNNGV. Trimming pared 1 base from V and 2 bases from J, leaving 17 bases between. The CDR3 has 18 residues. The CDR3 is CASSLVYPTGANTGELFF. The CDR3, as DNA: TGTGCCAGCAGCTTAGTATACCCAACGGGAGCTAACACCGGGGAGCTGTTTTTT.

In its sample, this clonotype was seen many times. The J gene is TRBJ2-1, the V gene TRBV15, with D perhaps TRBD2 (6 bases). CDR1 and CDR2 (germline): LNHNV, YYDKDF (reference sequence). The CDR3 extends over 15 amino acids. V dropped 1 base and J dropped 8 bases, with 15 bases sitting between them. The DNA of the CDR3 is TGTGCCACCAGCAGAGCGGGCGGGAAACGGTATGAGCAGTTCTTC. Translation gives CATSRAGGKRYEQFF.

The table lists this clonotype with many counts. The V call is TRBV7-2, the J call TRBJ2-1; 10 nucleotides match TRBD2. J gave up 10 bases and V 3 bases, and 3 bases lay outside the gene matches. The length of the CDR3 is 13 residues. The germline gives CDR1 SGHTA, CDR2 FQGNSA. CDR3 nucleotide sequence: TGTGCCAGCAGCTTTGAGCGGGAGGGGGAGCAGTTCTTC. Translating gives CASSFEREGEQFF.

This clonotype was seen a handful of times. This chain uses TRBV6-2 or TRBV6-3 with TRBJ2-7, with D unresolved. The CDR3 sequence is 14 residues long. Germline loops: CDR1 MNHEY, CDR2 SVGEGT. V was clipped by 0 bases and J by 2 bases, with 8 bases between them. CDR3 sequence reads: CASSYSEWTYEQYF. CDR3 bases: TGTGCCAGCAGTTACTCGGAGTGGACCTACGAGCAGTACTTC.